This TCR beta chain was documented in a study of OX40 agonist ivuxolimab in advanced cancers. Study overall: Patients were dosed intravenously with ivuxolimab at 0.01 to 10 mg/kg every 2 weeks. A partial response was reached by three patients: one with hepatocellular carcinoma and two with cutaneous melanoma. The study, taken as a whole, reports: At 0.1 to 3.0 mg/kg, clonal expansion of CD4+ and CD8+ blood T cells had occurred by week 6.

Concerning this clone itself: The antigen remains unidentified.

This CDR3 has 13 amino acids. Trimming at V came to 5 bases and at J to 5 bases, leaving 3 bases not matched to a gene. Germline CDR1 is KGHSH and CDR2 is LQKENI. Only in-frame clones appear in the TCRdb table, and some are missing; sequencing was by immunoSEQ multiplex PCR. The top ten clones hold around 1.1% of a sample with tens of thousands of clones, roughly 84% of them seen once. This sequence originates from an adult with an advanced solid tumor such as melanoma, head and neck, liver or kidney cancer. The sequenced sample was CD4+ or CD8+ T cells sorted from blood, obtained in a trial of the OX40 agonist ivuxolimab. The chain couples TRBV18 to TRBJ2-7; 10 positions match TRBD1. The CDR3 sequence: CASSATGGHEQYF. Here the CDR3 DNA reads TGTGCCAGCTCAGCGACAGGGGGCCACGAGCAGTACTTC.